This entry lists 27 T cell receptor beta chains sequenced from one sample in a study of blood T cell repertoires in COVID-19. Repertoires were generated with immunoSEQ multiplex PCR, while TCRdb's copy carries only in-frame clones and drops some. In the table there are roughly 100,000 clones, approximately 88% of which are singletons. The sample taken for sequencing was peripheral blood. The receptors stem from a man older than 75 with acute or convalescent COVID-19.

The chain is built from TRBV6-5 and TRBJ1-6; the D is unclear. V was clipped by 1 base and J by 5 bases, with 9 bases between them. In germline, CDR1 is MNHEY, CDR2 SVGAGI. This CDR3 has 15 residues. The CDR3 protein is CASSYFMQDNSPLHF. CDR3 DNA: TGTGCCAGCAGTTACTTTATGCAGGATAATTCACCCCTCCACTTT.

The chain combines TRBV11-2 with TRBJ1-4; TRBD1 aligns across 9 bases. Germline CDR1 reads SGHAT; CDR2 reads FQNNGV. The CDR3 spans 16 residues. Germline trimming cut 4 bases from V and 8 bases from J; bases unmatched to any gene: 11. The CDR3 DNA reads TGTGCCAGCAGCTACAGATACAGGGGGCTGGAGGAAAAACTGTTTTTT. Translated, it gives CASSYRYRGLEEKLFF.

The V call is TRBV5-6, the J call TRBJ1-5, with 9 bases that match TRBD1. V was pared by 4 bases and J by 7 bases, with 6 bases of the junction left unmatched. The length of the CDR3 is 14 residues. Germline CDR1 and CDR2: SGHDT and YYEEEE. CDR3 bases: TGTGCCAGCAGCCGGGGACAGGGTGAACAGCCCCAGCATTTT. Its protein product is CASSRGQGEQPQHF.

The CDR3 spells CASTIQGIGELFF. The DNA of the CDR3 is TGTGCCAGCACTATACAGGGGATCGGGGAGCTGTTTTTT. The J gene is TRBJ2-2, the V gene TRBV6-5; 7 bases are shared with TRBD1. This CDR3 spans 13 amino acids. V was clipped by 7 bases and J by 7 bases; unmatched bases: 6. Germline CDR1 MNHEY, CDR2 SVGAGI.

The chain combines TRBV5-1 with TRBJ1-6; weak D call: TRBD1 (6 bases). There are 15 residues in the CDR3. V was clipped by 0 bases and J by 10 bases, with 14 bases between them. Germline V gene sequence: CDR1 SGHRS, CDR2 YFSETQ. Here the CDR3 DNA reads TGCGCCAGCAGCTTGGGACAGGATCGGTGGTCACCCCTCCACTTT. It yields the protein CASSLGQDRWSPLHF. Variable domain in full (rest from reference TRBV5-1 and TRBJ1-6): KAGVTQTPRYLIKTRGQQVTLSCSPISGHRSVSWYQQTPGQGLQFLFEYFSETQRNKGNFPGRFSGRQFSNSRSEMNVSTLELGDSALYLCASSLGQDRWSPLHFGNGTRLTVT.

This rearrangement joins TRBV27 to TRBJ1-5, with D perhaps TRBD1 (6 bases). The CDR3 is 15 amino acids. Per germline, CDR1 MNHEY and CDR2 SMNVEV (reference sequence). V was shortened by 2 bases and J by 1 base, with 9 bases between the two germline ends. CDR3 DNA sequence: TGTGCCAGCAGTTTAGAGGGGGTGAGCAATCAGCCCCAGCATTTT. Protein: CASSLEGVSNQPQHF.

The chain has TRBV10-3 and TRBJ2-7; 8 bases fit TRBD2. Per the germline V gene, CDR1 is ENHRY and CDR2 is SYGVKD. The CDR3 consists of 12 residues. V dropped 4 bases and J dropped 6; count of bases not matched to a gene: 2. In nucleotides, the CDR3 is TGTGCCATCAGTGCCGGACTAGCCGAGCAGTACTTC. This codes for CAISAGLAEQYF.

CDR3 loop: CAISARRYEQYF. DNA of the CDR3: TGTGCCATCAGTGCTAGAAGGTACGAGCAGTACTTC. The chain employs TRBV10-3 and TRBJ2-7; D gene unclear. There are 12 residues in the CDR3. Trimming left V 4 bases short and J 4 bases short, with 8 bases between. CDR1 and CDR2 from the germline V gene are ENHRY and SYGVKD.

CDR3 DNA sequence: TGTGCCAGCTCACCTGGGACAGGGGATAACTATGGCTACACCTTC. Translating gives CASSPGTGDNYGYTF. The chain recombines TRBV18 with TRBJ1-2, with 10 positions matching TRBD1. Losses at the gene ends were 3 bases for V and 1 base for J; bases not matched to a gene: 2. The CDR3 length is 15 residues. In germline, CDR1 is KGHSH, CDR2 LQKENI. The variable domain in full, completed from reference TRBV18 and TRBJ1-2, reads NAGVMQNPRHLVRRRGQEARLRCSPMKGHSHVYWYRQLPEEGLKFMVYLQKENIIDESGMPKERFSAEFPKEGPSILRIQQVVRGDSAAYFCASSPGTGDNYGYTFGSGTRLTVV.

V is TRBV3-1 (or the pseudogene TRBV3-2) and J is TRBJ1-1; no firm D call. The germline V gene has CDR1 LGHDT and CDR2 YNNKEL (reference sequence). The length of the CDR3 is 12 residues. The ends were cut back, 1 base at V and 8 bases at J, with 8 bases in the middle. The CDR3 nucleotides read TGTGCCAGCAGCCAAGCGGGGTTGGAAGCTTTCTTT. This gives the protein CASSQAGLEAFF.

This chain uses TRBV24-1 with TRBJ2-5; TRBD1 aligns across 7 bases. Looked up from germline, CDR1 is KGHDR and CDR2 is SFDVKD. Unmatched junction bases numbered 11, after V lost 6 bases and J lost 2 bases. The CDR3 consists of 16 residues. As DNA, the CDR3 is TGTGCCACCAGTCAAGCGGCACCGGGACAGCAAGAGACCCAGTACTTC. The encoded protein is CATSQAAPGQQETQYF.

The CDR3 DNA sequence: TGTGCCAGCAGTGACCTAATGCAAGCTTTCTTT. Translated: CASSDLMQAFF. The genes are TRBV25-1 and TRBJ1-1; D is ambiguous. The CDR3 loop spans 11 amino acids. The germline V gene has CDR1 MGHDK and CDR2 SYGVNS. V was shortened by 3 bases and J by 9 bases, with 8 bases between the two germline ends.

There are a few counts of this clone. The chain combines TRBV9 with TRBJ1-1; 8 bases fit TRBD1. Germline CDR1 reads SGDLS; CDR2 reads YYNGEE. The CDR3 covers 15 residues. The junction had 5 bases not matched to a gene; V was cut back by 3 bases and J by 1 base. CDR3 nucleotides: TGTGCCAGCAGCGCCACCGACAGGGGGAACACTGAAGCTTTCTTT. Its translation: CASSATDRGNTEAFF.

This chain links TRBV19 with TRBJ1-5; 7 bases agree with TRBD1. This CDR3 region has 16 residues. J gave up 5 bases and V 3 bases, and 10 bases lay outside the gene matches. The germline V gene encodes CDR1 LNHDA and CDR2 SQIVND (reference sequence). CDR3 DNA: TGTGCCAGTAGTATCGTCCAGGGGGTATCGGATCAGCCCCAGCATTTT. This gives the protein CASSIVQGVSDQPQHF.

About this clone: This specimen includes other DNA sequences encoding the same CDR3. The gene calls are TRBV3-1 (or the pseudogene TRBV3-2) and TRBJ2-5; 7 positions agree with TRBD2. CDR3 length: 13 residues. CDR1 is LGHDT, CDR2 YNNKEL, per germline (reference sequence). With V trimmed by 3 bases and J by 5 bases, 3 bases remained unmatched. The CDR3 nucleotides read TGTGCCAGCAGCCAGGGGAGGGCTGAGACCCAGTACTTC. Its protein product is CASSQGRAETQYF.

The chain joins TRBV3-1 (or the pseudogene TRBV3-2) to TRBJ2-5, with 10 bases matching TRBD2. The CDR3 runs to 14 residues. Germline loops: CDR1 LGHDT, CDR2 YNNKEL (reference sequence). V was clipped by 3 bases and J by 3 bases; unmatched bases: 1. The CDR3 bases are TGTGCCAGCAGCCATACTAGCGGGGAAGAGACCCAGTACTTC. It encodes CASSHTSGEETQYF.

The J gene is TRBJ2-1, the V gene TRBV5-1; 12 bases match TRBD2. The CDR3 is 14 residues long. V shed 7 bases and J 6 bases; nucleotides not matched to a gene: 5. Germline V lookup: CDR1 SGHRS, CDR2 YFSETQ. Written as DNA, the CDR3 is TGCGCCAGCTCTAGCGGGGGGGCGGGCAATGAGCAGTTCTTC. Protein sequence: CASSSGGAGNEQFF.

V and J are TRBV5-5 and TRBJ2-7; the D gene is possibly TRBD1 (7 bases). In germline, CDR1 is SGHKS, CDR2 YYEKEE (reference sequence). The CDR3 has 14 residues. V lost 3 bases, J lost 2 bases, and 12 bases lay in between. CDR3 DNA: TGTGCCAGCAGCTCCCAGGGGGGCGCCTACGAGCAGTACTTC. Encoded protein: CASSSQGGAYEQYF.

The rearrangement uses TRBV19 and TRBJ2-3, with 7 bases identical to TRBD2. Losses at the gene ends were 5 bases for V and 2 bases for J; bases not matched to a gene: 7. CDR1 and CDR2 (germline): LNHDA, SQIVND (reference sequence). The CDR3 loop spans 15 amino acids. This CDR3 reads CASSSERGLTDTQYF. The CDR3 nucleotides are TGTGCCAGTAGTTCCGAGCGGGGCCTCACAGATACGCAGTATTTT.

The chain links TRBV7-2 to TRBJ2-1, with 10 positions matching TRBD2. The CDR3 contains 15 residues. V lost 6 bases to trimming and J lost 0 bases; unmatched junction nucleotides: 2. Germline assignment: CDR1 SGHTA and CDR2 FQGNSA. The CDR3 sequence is CASSSSGGSYNEQFF. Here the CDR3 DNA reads TGTGCCAGCAGTTCTAGCGGGGGCTCCTACAATGAGCAGTTCTTC.

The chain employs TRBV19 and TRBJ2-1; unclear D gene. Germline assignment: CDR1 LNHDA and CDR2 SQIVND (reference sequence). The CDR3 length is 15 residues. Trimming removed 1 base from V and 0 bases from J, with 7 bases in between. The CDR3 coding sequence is TGTGCCAGTAGTATAGGGAGCCTCTCCTACAATGAGCAGTTCTTC. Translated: CASSIGSLSYNEQFF.

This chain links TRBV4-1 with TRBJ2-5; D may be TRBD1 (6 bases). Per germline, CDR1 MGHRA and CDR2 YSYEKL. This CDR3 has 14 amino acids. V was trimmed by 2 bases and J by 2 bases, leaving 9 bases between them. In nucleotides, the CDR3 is TGCGCCAGCAGCCAAAGGCAGGGGCAAGAGACCCAGTACTTC. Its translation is CASSQRQGQETQYF.

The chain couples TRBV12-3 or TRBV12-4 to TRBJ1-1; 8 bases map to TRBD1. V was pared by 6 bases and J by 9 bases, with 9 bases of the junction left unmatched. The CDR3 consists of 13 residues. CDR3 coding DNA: TGTGCCAGCAGGGAACAGGGGGTGGGGAAAGCTTTCTTT. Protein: CASREQGVGKAFF.

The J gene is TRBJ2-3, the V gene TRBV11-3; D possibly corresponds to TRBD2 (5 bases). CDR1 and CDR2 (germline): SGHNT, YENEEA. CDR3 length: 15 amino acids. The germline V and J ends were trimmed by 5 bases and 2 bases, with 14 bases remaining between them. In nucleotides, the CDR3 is TGTGCCAGCAGCCCGAGCGGCAGGTTCACAGATACGCAGTATTTT. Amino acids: CASSPSGRFTDTQYF.

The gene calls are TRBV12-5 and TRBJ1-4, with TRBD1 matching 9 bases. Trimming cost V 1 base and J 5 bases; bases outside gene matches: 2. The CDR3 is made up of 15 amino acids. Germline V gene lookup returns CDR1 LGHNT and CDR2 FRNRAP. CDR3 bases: TGTGCTAGTGGTTTGGGGACAGGGGTAAATGAAAAACTGTTTTTT. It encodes CASGLGTGVNEKLFF.

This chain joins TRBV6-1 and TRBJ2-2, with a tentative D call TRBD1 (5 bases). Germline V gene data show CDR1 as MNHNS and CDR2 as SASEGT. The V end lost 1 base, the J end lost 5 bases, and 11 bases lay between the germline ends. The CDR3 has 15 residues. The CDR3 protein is CASSEVRAGTGELFF. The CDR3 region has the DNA TGTGCCAGCAGTGAAGTCAGGGCAGGGACCGGGGAGCTGTTTTTT.

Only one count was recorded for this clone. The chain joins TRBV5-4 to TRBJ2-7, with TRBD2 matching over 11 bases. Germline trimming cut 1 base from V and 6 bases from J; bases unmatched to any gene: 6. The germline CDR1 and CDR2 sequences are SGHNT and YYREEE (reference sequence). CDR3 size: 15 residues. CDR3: CASSLLAGGLSEQYF. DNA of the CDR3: TGTGCCAGCAGCTTGCTAGCGGGGGGCCTCTCCGAGCAGTACTTC.